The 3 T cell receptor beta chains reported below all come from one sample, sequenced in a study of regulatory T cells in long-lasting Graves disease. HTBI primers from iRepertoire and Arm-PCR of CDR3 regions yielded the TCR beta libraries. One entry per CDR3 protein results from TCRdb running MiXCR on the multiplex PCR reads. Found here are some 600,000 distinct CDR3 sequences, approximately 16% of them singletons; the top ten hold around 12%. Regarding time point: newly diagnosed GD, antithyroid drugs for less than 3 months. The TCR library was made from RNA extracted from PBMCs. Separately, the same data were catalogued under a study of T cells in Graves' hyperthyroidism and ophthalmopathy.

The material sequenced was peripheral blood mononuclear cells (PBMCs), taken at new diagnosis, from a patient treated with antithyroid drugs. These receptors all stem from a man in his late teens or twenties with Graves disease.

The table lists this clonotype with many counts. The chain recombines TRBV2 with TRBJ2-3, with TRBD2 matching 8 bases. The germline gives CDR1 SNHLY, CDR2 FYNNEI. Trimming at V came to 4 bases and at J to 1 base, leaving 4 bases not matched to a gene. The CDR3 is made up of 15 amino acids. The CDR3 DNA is TGTGCCAGCAGTGGAGCGGGAGAGGGCACAGATACGCAGTATTTT. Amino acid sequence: CASSGAGEGTDTQYF.

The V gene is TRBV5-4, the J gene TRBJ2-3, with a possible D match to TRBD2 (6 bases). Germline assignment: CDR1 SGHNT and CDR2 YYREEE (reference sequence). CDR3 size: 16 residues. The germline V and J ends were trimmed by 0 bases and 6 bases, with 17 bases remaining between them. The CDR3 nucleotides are TGTGCCAGCAGCTTGGAATTAGCGGCTCTCCCGGATACGCAGTATTTT. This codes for CASSLELAALPDTQYF.

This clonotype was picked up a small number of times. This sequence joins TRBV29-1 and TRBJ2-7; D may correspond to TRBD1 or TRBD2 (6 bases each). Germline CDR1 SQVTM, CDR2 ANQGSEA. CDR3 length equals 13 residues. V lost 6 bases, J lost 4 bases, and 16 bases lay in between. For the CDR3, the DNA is TGCAGCGTGCGAGGGGGGTTAGGGTACGAGCAGTACTTC. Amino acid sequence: CSVRGGLGYEQYF.